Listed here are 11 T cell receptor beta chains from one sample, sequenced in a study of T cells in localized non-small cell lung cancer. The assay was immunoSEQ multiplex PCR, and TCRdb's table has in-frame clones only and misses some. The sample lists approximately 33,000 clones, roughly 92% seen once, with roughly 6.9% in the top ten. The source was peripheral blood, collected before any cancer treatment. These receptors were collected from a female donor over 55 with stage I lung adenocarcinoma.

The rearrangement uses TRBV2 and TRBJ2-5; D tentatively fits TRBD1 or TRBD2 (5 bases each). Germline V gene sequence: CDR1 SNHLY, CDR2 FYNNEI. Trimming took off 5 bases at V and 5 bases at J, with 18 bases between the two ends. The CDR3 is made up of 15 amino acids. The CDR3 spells CASSLRDPQTETQYF. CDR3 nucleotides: TGTGCCAGCAGTCTCCGGGACCCACAGACGGAGACCCAGTACTTC.

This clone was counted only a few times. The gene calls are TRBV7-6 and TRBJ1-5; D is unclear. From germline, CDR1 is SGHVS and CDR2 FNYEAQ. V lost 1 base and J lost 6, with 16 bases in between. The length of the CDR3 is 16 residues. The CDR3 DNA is TGTGCCAGCAGCTTAGGGGCGGGCCCTATCGGTCAGCCCCAGCATTTT. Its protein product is CASSLGAGPIGQPQHF.

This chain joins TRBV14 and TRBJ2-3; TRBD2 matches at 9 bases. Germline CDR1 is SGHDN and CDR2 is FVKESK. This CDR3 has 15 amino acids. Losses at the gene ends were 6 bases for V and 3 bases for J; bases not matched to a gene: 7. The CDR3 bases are TGTGCCAGCAGATCTGGGAGCGGGAGGACAGATACGCAGTATTTT. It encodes CASRSGSGRTDTQYF. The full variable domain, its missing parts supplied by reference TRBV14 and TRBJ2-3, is EAGVTQFPSHSVIEKGQTVTLRCDPISGHDNLYWYRRVMGKEIKFLLHFVKESKQDESGMPNNRFLAERTGGTYSTLKVQPAELEDSGVYFCASRSGSGRTDTQYFGPGTRLTVL.

The CDR3 region is CASRLSLALGGELFF. The CDR3 bases are TGTGCCAGCAGGCTGAGCCTAGCCCTGGGAGGGGAGCTGTTTTTT. The rearrangement joins TRBV2 to TRBJ2-2; possible D gene TRBD2, 5 bases. Per the germline V gene, CDR1 is SNHLY and CDR2 is FYNNEI. V lost 6 bases to trimming and J lost 8 bases, with 19 bases between them. The CDR3 length is 15 residues.

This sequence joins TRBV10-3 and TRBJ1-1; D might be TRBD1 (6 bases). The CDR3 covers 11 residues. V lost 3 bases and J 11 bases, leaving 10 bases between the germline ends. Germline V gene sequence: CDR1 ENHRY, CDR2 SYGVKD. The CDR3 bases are TGTGCCATCAGTGACGAGGGGGGGGCTTTCTTT. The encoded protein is CAISDEGGAFF.

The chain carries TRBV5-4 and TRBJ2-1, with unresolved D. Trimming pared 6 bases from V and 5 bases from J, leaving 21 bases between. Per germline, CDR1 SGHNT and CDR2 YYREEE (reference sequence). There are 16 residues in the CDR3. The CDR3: CASTTFKVGDNNEQFF. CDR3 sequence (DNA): TGTGCCAGCACCACCTTTAAAGTTGGGGATAACAATGAGCAGTTCTTC.

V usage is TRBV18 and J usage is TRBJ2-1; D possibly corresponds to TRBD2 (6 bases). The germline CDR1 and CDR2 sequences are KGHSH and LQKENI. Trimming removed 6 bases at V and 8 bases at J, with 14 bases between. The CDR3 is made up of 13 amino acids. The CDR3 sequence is CASSPAGGDEQFF. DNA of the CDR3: TGTGCCAGCTCTCCAGCCGGGGGAGATGAGCAGTTCTTC. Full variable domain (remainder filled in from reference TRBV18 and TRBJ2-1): NAGVMQNPRHLVRRRGQEARLRCSPMKGHSHVYWYRQLPEEGLKFMVYLQKENIIDESGMPKERFSAEFPKEGPSILRIQQVVRGDSAAYFCASSPAGGDEQFFGPGTRLTVL.

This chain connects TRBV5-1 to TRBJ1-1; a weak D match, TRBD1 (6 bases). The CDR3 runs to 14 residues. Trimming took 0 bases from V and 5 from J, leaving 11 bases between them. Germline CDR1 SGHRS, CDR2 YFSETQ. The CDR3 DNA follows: TGCGCCAGCAGCTTGGGGTCCAGGGGAACTGAAGCTTTCTTT. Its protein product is CASSLGSRGTEAFF. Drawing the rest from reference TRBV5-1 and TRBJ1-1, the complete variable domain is KAGVTQTPRYLIKTRGQQVTLSCSPISGHRSVSWYQQTPGQGLQFLFEYFSETQRNKGNFPGRFSGRQFSNSRSEMNVSTLELGDSALYLCASSLGSRGTEAFFGQGTRLTVV.

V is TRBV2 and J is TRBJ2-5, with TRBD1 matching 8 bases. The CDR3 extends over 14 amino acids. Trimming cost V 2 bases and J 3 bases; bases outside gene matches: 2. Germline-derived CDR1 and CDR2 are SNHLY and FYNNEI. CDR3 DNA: TGTGCCAGCAGTGAACGGACAGGGAAAGAGACCCAGTACTTC. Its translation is CASSERTGKETQYF.

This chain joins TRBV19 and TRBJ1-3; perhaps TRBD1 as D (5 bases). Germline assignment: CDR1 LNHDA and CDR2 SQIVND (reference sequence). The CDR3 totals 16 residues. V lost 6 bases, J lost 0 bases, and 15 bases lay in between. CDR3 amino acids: CASRVREGSSGNTIYF. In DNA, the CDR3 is TGTGCCAGTAGGGTCCGAGAGGGGAGCTCTGGAAACACCATATATTTT.

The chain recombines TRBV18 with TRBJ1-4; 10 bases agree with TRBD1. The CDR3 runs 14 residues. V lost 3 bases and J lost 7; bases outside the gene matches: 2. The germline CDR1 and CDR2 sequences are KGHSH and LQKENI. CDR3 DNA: TGTGCCAGCTCACCGGACAGGGGGAGTGAAAAACTGTTTTTT. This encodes CASSPDRGSEKLFF.